A selection of T cell receptor beta chains follows, all from one sample in a study of human T cells and chemical hapten exposure. Each CDR3 protein gets one entry after TCRdb re-called the RACE reads with MiXCR. The sample shows 180,000 or so distinct CDR3 sequences, about 22% of them seen only once. The sample here was whole blood, taken in connection with sensitization to the hapten diphenylcyclopropenone (DPC). Every receptor here comes from a woman aged 35 to 49 with alopecia areata. Some clones in this sample may be carry-over from other donors' samples. Each CDR3 is given without its conserved first and last residue. The order of the fields is V gene, CDR3 length, CDR3 protein.

v_gene: TRBV7-8
len: 12
CDR3aa: ASAGVMGGNTIY

v_gene: TRBV6-2/TRBV6-3
len: 12
CDR3aa: AIQRDGSTDTQY

v_gene: TRBV20-1
len: 15
CDR3aa: SAREGGTSGSINEQF

v_gene: TRBV5-1
len: 14
CDR3aa: ASSLGVAGAAYEQY

v_gene: TRBV28
len: 10
CDR3aa: ASVDGGLEQY

v_gene: TRBV6-2/TRBV6-3
len: 13
CDR3aa: ASSAGLLLTDTQY

v_gene: TRBV6-5
len: 11
CDR3aa: ASARVPTAGYT

v_gene: TRBV6-5
len: 14
CDR3aa: ASSLNGDGRGSPLH

v_gene: TRBV7-9
len: 11
CDR3aa: ASSLYESDTQY

v_gene: TRBV12-3/TRBV12-4
len: 14
CDR3aa: ASSGGLSFADQPQH

v_gene: TRBV27
len: 10
CDR3aa: ASSLDLYEQY

v_gene: TRBV28
len: 13
CDR3aa: ASSLQVFGANVLT

v_gene: TRBV7-2
len: 12
CDR3aa: ASSLPPSTDTQY

v_gene: TRBV29-1
len: 11
CDR3aa: SVVGFSYNEQF

v_gene: TRBV5-1
len: 15
CDR3aa: ASSKGTSGLHTDTQY

v_gene: TRBV10-3
len: 9
CDR3aa: AISGQDTQY

v_gene: TRBV7-2
len: 14
CDR3aa: ASSLVAGEAAGELF